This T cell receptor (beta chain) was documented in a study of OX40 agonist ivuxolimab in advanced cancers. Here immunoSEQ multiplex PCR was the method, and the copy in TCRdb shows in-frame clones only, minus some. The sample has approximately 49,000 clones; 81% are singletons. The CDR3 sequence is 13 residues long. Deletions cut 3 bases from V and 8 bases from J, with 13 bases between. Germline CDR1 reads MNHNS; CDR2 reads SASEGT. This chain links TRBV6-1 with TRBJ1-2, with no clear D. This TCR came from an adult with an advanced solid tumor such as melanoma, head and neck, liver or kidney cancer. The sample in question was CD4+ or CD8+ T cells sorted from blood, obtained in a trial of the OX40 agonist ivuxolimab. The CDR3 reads CASSDWGFDGYTF. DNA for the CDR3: TGTGCCAGCAGTGACTGGGGATTTGACGGCTACACCTTC.